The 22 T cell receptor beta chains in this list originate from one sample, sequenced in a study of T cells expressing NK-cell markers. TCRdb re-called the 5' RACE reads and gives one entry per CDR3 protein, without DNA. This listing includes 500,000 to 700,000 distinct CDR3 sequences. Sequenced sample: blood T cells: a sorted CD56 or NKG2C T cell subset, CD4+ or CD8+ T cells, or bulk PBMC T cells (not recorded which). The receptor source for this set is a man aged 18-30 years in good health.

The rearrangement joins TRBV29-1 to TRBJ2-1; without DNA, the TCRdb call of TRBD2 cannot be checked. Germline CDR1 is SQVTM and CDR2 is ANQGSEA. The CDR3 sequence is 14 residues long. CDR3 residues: CSVIKSGRFGEQFF.

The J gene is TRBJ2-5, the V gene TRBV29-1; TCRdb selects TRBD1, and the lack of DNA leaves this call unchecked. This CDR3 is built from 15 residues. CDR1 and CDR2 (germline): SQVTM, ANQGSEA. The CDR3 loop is CSVQAGRGTQETQYF.

CDR3 region: CSARAPGGLNNEQFF. The V call is TRBV20-1, the J call TRBJ2-1; lacking DNA, the TRBD1 call made by TCRdb goes unchecked. This CDR3 contains 15 residues. Germline CDR1 and CDR2: DFQATT and SNEGSKA (reference sequence).

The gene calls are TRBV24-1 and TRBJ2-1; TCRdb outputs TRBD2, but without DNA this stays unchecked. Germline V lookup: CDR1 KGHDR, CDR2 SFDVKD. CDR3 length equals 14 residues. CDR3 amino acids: CATSGPETVPRQFF.

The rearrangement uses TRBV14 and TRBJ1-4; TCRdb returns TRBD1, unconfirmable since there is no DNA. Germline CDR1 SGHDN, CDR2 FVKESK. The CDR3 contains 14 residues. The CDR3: CASSQQGAIEKLFF.

This chain's CDR3 is CASSFWGANADTQYF. The rearrangement links TRBV5-1 to TRBJ2-3; TCRdb picks TRBD1, but there is no DNA to check that call. This CDR3 spans 15 amino acids. The V gene's germline CDR1 is SGHRS and CDR2 YFSETQ.

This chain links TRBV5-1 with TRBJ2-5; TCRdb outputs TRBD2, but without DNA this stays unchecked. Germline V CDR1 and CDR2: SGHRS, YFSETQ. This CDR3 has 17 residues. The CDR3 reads CASSPGLAAIPQETQYF.

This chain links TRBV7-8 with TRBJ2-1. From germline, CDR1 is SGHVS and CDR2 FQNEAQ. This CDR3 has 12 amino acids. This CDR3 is CASSLASYEQFF.

The CDR3 here is CASSSSYGTGELFF. The rearrangement uses TRBV7-6 and TRBJ2-2; lacking DNA, the TRBD2 call made by TCRdb goes unchecked. There are 14 residues in the CDR3. Per the germline V gene, CDR1 is SGHVS and CDR2 is FNYEAQ.

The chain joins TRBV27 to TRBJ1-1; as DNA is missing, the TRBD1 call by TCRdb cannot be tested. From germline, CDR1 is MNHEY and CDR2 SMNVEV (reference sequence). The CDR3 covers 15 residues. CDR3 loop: CASSLTHSGDTEAFF.

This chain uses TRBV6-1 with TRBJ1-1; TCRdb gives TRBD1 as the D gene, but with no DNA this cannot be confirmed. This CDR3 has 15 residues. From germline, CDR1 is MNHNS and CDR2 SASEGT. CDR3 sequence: CASTNHRDMNTEAFF.

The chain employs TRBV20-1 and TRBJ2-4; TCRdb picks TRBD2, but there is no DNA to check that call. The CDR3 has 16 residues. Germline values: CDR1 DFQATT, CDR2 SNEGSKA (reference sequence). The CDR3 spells CSASKGLARSKNIQYF.

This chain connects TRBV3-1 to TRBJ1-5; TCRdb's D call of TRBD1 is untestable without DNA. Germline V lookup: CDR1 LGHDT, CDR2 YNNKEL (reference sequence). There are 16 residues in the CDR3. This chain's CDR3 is CASSQRTGLSNQPQHF. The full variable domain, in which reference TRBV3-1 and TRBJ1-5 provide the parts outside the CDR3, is DTAVSQTPKYLVTQMGNDKSIKCEQNLGHDTMYWYKQDSKKFLKIMFSYNNKELIINETVPNRFSPKSPDKAHLNLHINSLELGDSAVYFCASSQRTGLSNQPQHFGDGTRLSIL.

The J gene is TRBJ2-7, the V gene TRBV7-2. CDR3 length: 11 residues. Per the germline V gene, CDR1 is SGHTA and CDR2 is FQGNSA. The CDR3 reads CASSLFGEQYF.

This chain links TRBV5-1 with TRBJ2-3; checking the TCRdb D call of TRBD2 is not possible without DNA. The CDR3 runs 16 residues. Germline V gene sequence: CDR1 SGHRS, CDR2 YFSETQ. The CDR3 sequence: CASSLDAAGGGDTQYF.

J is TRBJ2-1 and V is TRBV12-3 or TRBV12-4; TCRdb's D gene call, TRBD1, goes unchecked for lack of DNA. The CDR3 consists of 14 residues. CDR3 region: CASSLRVPGNEQFF.

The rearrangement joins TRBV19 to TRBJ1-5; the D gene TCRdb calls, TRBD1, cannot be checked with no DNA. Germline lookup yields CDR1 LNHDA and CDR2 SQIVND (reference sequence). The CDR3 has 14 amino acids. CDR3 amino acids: CASSIVTGDQPQHF.

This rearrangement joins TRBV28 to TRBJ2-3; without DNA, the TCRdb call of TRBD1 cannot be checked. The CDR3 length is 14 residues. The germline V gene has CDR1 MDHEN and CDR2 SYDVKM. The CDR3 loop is CASTPGGSTDTQYF.

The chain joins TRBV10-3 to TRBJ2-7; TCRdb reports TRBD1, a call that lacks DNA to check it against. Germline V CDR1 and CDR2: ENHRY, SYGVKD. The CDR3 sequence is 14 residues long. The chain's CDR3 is CAISLGQGQYEQYF.

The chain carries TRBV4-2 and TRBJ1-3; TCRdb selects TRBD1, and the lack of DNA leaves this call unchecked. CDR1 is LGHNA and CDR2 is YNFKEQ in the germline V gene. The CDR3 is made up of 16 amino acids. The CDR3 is CASSQEANRAGNTIYF.

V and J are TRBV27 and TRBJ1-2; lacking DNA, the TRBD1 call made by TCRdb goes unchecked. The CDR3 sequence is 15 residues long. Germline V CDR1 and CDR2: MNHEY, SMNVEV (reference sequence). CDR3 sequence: CASSLAFRGNYGYTF.

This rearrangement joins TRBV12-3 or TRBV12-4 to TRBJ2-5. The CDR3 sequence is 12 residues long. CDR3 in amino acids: CASSFFGETQYF.